The 18 T cell receptor beta chains below all came from one sample that was sequenced in a study of Ad26.COV2.S vaccination and SARS-CoV-2 variants. Stated treatment: around 19 received Ad26.COV2.S at low or high dose, single or two shots; roughly 5 received placebo; per-sample allocation not given. Sampling took place 63 days after the first vaccine or placebo injection. TCRdb keeps only in-frame clones here, not all; method: immunoSEQ multiplex PCR. The data hold over 350,000 clones, with about 88% observed a single time. The sequenced sample was peripheral blood, obtained in a trial of Ad26.COV2.S vaccine versus placebo. Receptors were obtained from a person aged 18-65 years who received the Ad26.COV2.S COVID-19 vaccine or a placebo.

This clone was observed many times. The chain couples TRBV11-2 to TRBJ2-1, with D perhaps TRBD2 (6 bases). CDR3 length: 16 amino acids. CDR1 and CDR2 from the germline V gene are SGHAT and FQNNGV. V shed 1 base and J shed 2 bases, with 12 bases lying between them. CDR3 sequence: CASSLGVDYAYNEQFF. The CDR3 DNA reads as TGTGCCAGCAGCTTAGGTGTGGACTACGCCTACAATGAGCAGTTCTTC.

This chain links TRBV7-8 with TRBJ2-2; D call uncertain. Trimming took 1 base from V and 6 from J, leaving 12 bases between them. CDR1 and CDR2 (germline): SGHVS, FQNEAQ. This CDR3 is 15 amino acids long. For the CDR3, the DNA is TGTGCCAGCAGCTTAGGGGCCTACAAGGCCGGGGAGCTGTTTTTT. Protein: CASSLGAYKAGELFF.

The chain employs TRBV19 and TRBJ1-6, with D maybe TRBD1 (5 bases). The CDR3 runs 15 residues. Between the trimmed V and J ends, which lost 3 bases and 8 bases, there was a span of 14 bases. The germline V gene has CDR1 LNHDA and CDR2 SQIVND (reference sequence). The CDR3 here is CASSILGTGDSPLHF. CDR3 coding DNA: TGTGCCAGTAGTATTCTTGGGACTGGAGATTCACCCCTCCACTTT.

The chain couples TRBV23-1 to TRBJ1-2, with D unclear. TRBV23-1 is flagged as an ORF with uncertain function. Trimming left V 2 bases short and J 2 bases short, with 9 bases between. The CDR3 is made up of 14 amino acids. For the CDR3, the DNA is TGCGCCAGCAGTCAACCCCCGGGAAACTATGGCTACACCTTC. Translation: CASSQPPGNYGYTF.

J is TRBJ1-5 and V is TRBV19; the D is unclear. CDR3 length: 13 amino acids. CDR1 is LNHDA, CDR2 SQIVND, per germline (reference sequence). V lost 0 bases and J 6 bases, leaving 6 bases between the germline ends. The chain's CDR3 is CASSIEPFQPQHF. The CDR3 DNA is TGTGCCAGTAGTATAGAACCTTTTCAGCCCCAGCATTTT.

V gene TRBV19 combines with J gene TRBJ1-1; TRBD1 matches 8 bases. Germline V gene data show CDR1 as LNHDA and CDR2 as SQIVND (reference sequence). The CDR3 spans 16 residues. J lost 1 base, V lost 3 bases, and 7 bases had no gene match. The CDR3 DNA reads as TGTGCCAGTAGTATCTGGACAGGGAAACCGAACACTGAAGCTTTCTTT. Its translation: CASSIWTGKPNTEAFF.

The chain has TRBV24-1 and TRBJ1-5; no definite D call. Germline CDR1 is KGHDR and CDR2 is SFDVKD. V was trimmed by 5 bases and J by 0 bases, leaving 7 bases between them. CDR3 length: 14 residues. The CDR3 sequence is CATSASYSNQPQHF. The CDR3 nucleotides are TGTGCCACCAGTGCCAGTTATAGCAATCAGCCCCAGCATTTT.

The V and J genes are TRBV5-1 and TRBJ2-3; TRBD1 matches 7 bases. This CDR3 contains 14 residues. The trim removed 0 bases at V and 6 bases at J, leaving 4 bases unmatched. Germline CDR1 reads SGHRS; CDR2 reads YFSETQ. CDR3 DNA: TGCGCCAGCAGCTTGGGACAGGGAGAGGATACGCAGTATTTT. It encodes CASSLGQGEDTQYF.

The genes are TRBV3-1 (or the pseudogene TRBV3-2) and TRBJ1-4; D might be TRBD1 (6 bases). V shed 1 base and J shed 2 bases, with 14 bases lying between them. The germline V gene has CDR1 LGHDT and CDR2 YNNKEL (reference sequence). This CDR3 has 17 amino acids. In DNA, the CDR3 is TGTGCCAGCAGCCAAGGAAACAGGGATGGGACTAATGAAAAACTGTTTTTT. This encodes CASSQGNRDGTNEKLFF.

CDR3 DNA sequence: TGTGCCTGGAGTGTACAGGGGGCCTCACCCCTCCACTTT. Residues: CAWSVQGASPLHF. The chain has TRBV30 and TRBJ1-6, with TRBD1 matching over 9 bases. From germline, CDR1 is GTSNPN and CDR2 SVGIG (reference sequence). This CDR3 is 13 amino acids long. With V trimmed by 0 bases and J by 10 bases, 1 base remained unmatched.

CDR3 amino acids: CASRKPGLSTDTQYF. DNA of the CDR3: TGTGCCAGCAGGAAACCGGGACTGAGCACAGATACGCAGTATTTT. The chain is built from TRBV7-2 and TRBJ2-3; weak D call: TRBD2 (6 bases). Trimming left V 6 bases short and J 0 bases short, with 13 bases between. CDR1 is SGHTA and CDR2 is FQGNSA in the germline V gene. There are 15 residues in the CDR3.

The rearrangement links TRBV7-9 to TRBJ1-2, with D possibly TRBD1 on 6 matching bases. Germline V gene lookup returns CDR1 SEHNR and CDR2 FQNEAQ (reference sequence). The germline V and J ends were trimmed by 5 bases and 8 bases, with 24 bases remaining between them. The CDR3 is 16 amino acids. This CDR3 reads CASSPLGGQTFRGYTF. CDR3 DNA sequence: TGTGCCAGCAGCCCCCTCGGAGGACAGACCTTTCGAGGCTACACCTTC. Together with reference TRBV7-9 and TRBJ1-2, the CDR3 gives the full variable domain: DTGVSQNPRHKITKRGQNVTFRCDPISEHNRLYWYRQTLGQGPEFLTYFQNEAQLEKSRLLSDRFSAERPKGSFSTLEIQRTEQGDSAMYLCASSPLGGQTFRGYTFGSGTRLTVV.

V usage is TRBV7-9 and J usage is TRBJ2-1, with TRBD2 matching 9 bases. CDR1 is SEHNR and CDR2 is FQNEAQ in the germline V gene (reference sequence). V lost 7 bases, J lost 4 bases, and 5 bases stayed unmatched. The CDR3 loop spans 14 amino acids. The CDR3 sequence is CASTLSGGYNEQFF. The CDR3 DNA reads as TGTGCCAGCACCCTTAGCGGGGGATACAATGAGCAGTTCTTC. The variable domain in full, completed from reference TRBV7-9 and TRBJ2-1, reads DTGVSQNPRHKITKRGQNVTFRCDPISEHNRLYWYRQTLGQGPEFLTYFQNEAQLEKSRLLSDRFSAERPKGSFSTLEIQRTEQGDSAMYLCASTLSGGYNEQFFGPGTRLTVL.

This sequence joins TRBV2 and TRBJ1-3; 8 bases are a match to TRBD1. The germline V gene has CDR1 SNHLY and CDR2 FYNNEI. V shed 6 bases, J shed 4 bases, and the junction held 5 bases outside the gene matches. The CDR3 sequence is 14 residues long. In DNA, the CDR3 is TGTGCCAGCAGGGCCAGGGGGCTGGGAAACACCATATATTTT. This codes for CASRARGLGNTIYF.

The CDR3 reads CASSDSVPRRGTDTQYF. In nucleotides, the CDR3 is TGTGCCAGCAGTGACTCGGTCCCCCGACGGGGCACAGATACGCAGTATTTT. The rearrangement links TRBV6-4 to TRBJ2-3; D call uncertain. V lost 0 bases to trimming and J lost 1 base, with 14 bases between them. Germline V lookup: CDR1 MRHNA, CDR2 SNTAGT. The CDR3 has 17 amino acids.

The chain joins TRBV29-1 to TRBJ1-1; 7 bases agree with TRBD1. Germline CDR1 reads SQVTM; CDR2 reads ANQGSEA. The CDR3 is made up of 10 amino acids. J was trimmed by 10 bases and V by 3 bases; bases with no gene match: 2. The CDR3 DNA sequence: TGCAGCGTTGAGGGGACAGCAGCTTTCTTT. This codes for CSVEGTAAFF. Full variable domain (rest looked up from reference TRBV29-1 and TRBJ1-1): SAVISQKPSRDICQRGTSLTIQCQVDSQVTMMFWYRQQPGQSLTLIATANQGSEATYESGFVIDKFPISRPNLTFSTLTVSNMSPEDSSIYLCSVEGTAAFFGQGTRLTVV.

The chain has TRBV3-1 (or the pseudogene TRBV3-2) and TRBJ2-3; D remains unclear. Germline CDR1 LGHDT, CDR2 YNNKEL (reference sequence). V gave up 0 bases and J gave up 4 bases, with 5 bases separating them. The CDR3 runs to 13 residues. CDR3 loop: CASSQERADTQYF. The CDR3 DNA sequence: TGTGCCAGCAGCCAAGAAAGAGCAGATACGCAGTATTTT.

This chain connects TRBV9 to TRBJ1-5; 7 bases fit TRBD1. CDR3 size: 17 residues. Losses at the gene ends were 3 bases for V and 4 bases for J; bases not matched to a gene: 13. Germline V CDR1 and CDR2: SGDLS, YYNGEE. CDR3 DNA sequence: TGTGCCAGCAGCGACGGCCGGGACACCAGGGGGAATCAGCCCCAGCATTTT. It yields the protein CASSDGRDTRGNQPQHF.